The 22 T cell receptor beta chains below were found in one sample sequenced in a study of T-cell memory formation after mild COVID-19. TCRdb redid the calling of the 5' RACE reads with MiXCR, one entry per CDR3 protein. The table lists roughly 340,000 distinct CDR3 sequences, about 16% of them singletons. The source material was PBMCs or a T cell subset sorted from them (not recorded which). The receptors shown here come from a man aged 18 to 29 who had mild COVID-19 (a few samples of this study predate the infection). Cell type and time point are not known.

This chain connects TRBV6-5 to TRBJ1-4, with a tentative D call TRBD1 (5 bases). Per the germline V gene, CDR1 is MNHEY and CDR2 is SVGAGI. Trimming stripped 2 bases from V and 0 bases from J, with 7 bases between. The CDR3 contains 15 residues. The DNA of the CDR3 is TGTGCCAGCAGTTACGGGGCGGCAACTAATGAAAAACTGTTTTTT. Translating it yields CASSYGAATNEKLFF.

A few counts support this clonotype. The chain carries TRBV20-1 and TRBJ1-1; D is unclear. V was clipped by 0 bases and J by 1 base, with 9 bases between them. This CDR3 has 14 amino acids. Germline-derived CDR1 and CDR2 are DFQATT and SNEGSKA (reference sequence). CDR3 amino acids: CSARDSQKNTEAFF. As DNA, the CDR3 is TGCAGTGCTAGAGATTCTCAGAAGAACACTGAAGCTTTCTTT.

V usage is TRBV4-1 and J usage is TRBJ2-2; 9 bases fit TRBD2. J lost 9 bases, V lost 0 bases, and 5 bases had no gene match. CDR1 is MGHRA and CDR2 is YSYEKL in the germline V gene. This CDR3 has 15 amino acids. CDR3 coding DNA: TGCGCCAGCAGCCAAGAAGGCGGGGGGGCCCGGGAGCTGTTTTTT. Protein product: CASSQEGGGARELFF.

This clonotype came up a few times. The V and J genes are TRBV6-5 and TRBJ2-5; D not resolved. Trimming removed 2 bases at V and 11 bases at J, with 15 bases between. This CDR3 has 13 amino acids. Germline CDR1 reads MNHEY; CDR2 reads SVGAGI. CDR3 coding DNA: TGTGCCAGCAGTTACAATGGGGATCTTTTTCAGTACTTC. It translates to CASSYNGDLFQYF.

This clonotype turned up a few times. The V call is TRBV9, the J call TRBJ2-6; 8 nucleotides align to TRBD1. CDR1 and CDR2 from the germline V gene are SGDLS and YYNGEE. The junction had 4 bases not matched to a gene; V was cut back by 3 bases and J by 2 bases. The CDR3 is made up of 16 amino acids. The CDR3 reads CASSAGQGAGANVLTF. The CDR3 DNA reads TGTGCCAGCAGCGCCGGACAGGGCGCTGGGGCCAACGTCCTGACTTTC.

This clonotype was counted only a few times. One end of the junction is discordant with germline, which a read error may explain. The chain couples TRBV10-3 to TRBJ2-3; D not resolved. The germline gives CDR1 ENHRY, CDR2 SYGVKD. The CDR3 is 13 amino acids. This CDR3 reads CAMGGVNTDTRYF. CDR3 sequence (DNA): TGTGCCATGGGCGGTGTAAACACAGATACGCGGTATTTT.

This clonotype has a handful of counts. This chain connects TRBV4-1 to TRBJ1-2, with a tentative D call TRBD1 (5 bases). Between the trimmed V and J ends, which lost 4 bases and 8 bases, there was a span of 11 bases. Per germline, CDR1 MGHRA and CDR2 YSYEKL. This CDR3 spans 12 amino acids. This CDR3 is CASSRDGSGYTF. CDR3 nucleotides: TGCGCCAGCAGCCGGGACGGCAGCGGCTACACCTTC.

This clonotype has just a few counts. The rearrangement uses TRBV29-1 and TRBJ2-1; the match to TRBD2 covers 8 bases. The CDR3 runs to 12 residues. Germline values: CDR1 SQVTM, CDR2 ANQGSEA. The V gene end was trimmed by 4 bases and the J gene end by 7 bases; junction bases not matched to a gene: 3. This CDR3 is CSVAPGGNEQFF. In DNA form, the CDR3 reads TGCAGCGTTGCCCCGGGGGGGAATGAGCAGTTCTTC.

The gene calls are TRBV7-2 and TRBJ1-5, with D unresolved. CDR3 length: 13 residues. Trimming stripped 4 bases from V and 2 bases from J, with 6 bases between. Germline CDR1 reads SGHTA; CDR2 reads FQGNSA. In nucleotides, the CDR3 is TGTGCCAGCAGCTCCATCGGCAATCAGCCCCAGCATTTT. This translates into CASSSIGNQPQHF. Based on the CDR3 plus reference TRBV7-2 and TRBJ1-5, the full variable domain is GAGVSQSPSNKVTEKGKDVELRCDPISGHTALYWYRQSLGQGLEFLIYFQGNSAPDKSGLPSDRFSAERTGGSVSTLTIQRTQQEDSAVYLCASSSIGNQPQHFGDGTRLSIL.

The chain recombines TRBV27 with TRBJ1-2; TRBD1 aligns across 8 bases. The CDR3 contains 14 residues. Per the germline V gene, CDR1 is MNHEY and CDR2 is SMNVEV (reference sequence). V trimming: 5 bases; J trimming: 5 bases; junction bases outside the gene matches: 7. The CDR3 region is CASSLGTGEYGYTF. The CDR3, as DNA: TGTGCCAGCAGTCTTGGGACAGGAGAGTATGGCTACACCTTC.

The chain combines TRBV2 with TRBJ1-2; no clear D gene. The CDR3 has 14 residues. V lost 1 base and J lost 0, with 6 bases in between. The germline gives CDR1 SNHLY, CDR2 FYNNEI. CDR3 amino acids: CASSEGRSNYGYTF. In DNA, the CDR3 is TGTGCCAGCAGTGAAGGGAGGTCTAACTATGGCTACACCTTC.

The sample holds a few counts of this clonotype. The chain couples TRBV4-1 to TRBJ1-3; 8 bases map to TRBD1. This CDR3 region has 16 residues. Germline CDR1 reads MGHRA; CDR2 reads YSYEKL. J was trimmed by 4 bases and V by 4 bases; bases with no gene match: 9. CDR3 amino acids: CASSPRGQVLGNTIYF. DNA of the CDR3: TGCGCCAGCAGCCCTCGGGGACAGGTGTTGGGAAACACCATATATTTT.

A remark on this clonotype: A read error may explain this, as a much larger clone is one base away. The chain uses TRBV7-3 and TRBJ2-2; perhaps TRBD1 as D (5 bases). The germline V gene encodes CDR1 SGHTA and CDR2 FQGTGA. The CDR3 has 14 amino acids. Here the CDR3 DNA reads TGTGCCCGCAGCTGGGGCGGAAACACCGGGGAGCTGTTTTTT. Its protein is CARSWGGNTGELFF.

CDR3 loop: CASSVEGQATPLHF. Here the CDR3 DNA reads TGTGCCAGCAGCGTAGAAGGACAGGCGACACCCCTCCACTTT. V and J are TRBV9 and TRBJ1-6; 7 bases fit TRBD1. J gave up 11 bases and V 0 bases, and 5 bases lay outside the gene matches. The CDR3 runs 14 residues. The germline CDR1 and CDR2 sequences are SGDLS and YYNGEE. Supplemented by reference TRBV9 and TRBJ1-6, the full variable domain reads DSGVTQTPKHLITATGQRVTLRCSPRSGDLSVYWYQQSLDQGLQFLIQYYNGEERAKGNILERFSAQQFPDLHSELNLSSLELGDSALYFCASSVEGQATPLHFGNGTRLTVT.

This clonotype came up a few times. The gene calls are TRBV10-3 and TRBJ2-1, with TRBD1 matching 7 bases. V lost 3 bases and J lost 2; bases outside the gene matches: 4. The length of the CDR3 is 15 residues. Germline lookup yields CDR1 ENHRY and CDR2 SYGVKD. The CDR3 is CAISDRGQPYNEQFF. CDR3 in DNA: TGTGCCATCAGTGATAGGGGACAGCCCTACAATGAGCAGTTCTTC.

This clonotype has more than one count but fewer than ten. V gene TRBV19 combines with J gene TRBJ1-1, with 8 bases fitting TRBD1. CDR1 is LNHDA and CDR2 is SQIVND in the germline V gene (reference sequence). The CDR3 is made up of 11 amino acids. The trim removed 11 bases at V and 7 bases at J, leaving 6 bases unmatched. The CDR3 bases are TGTGCCTCGACAGGGGTCCATGAAGCTTTCTTT. It is translated as CASTGVHEAFF.

This clonotype was found a few times. The chain combines TRBV7-2 with TRBJ2-7; possible D gene TRBD1, 5 bases. V was clipped by 1 base and J by 3 bases, with 7 bases between them. The CDR3 has 13 residues. Germline lookup yields CDR1 SGHTA and CDR2 FQGNSA. CDR3 amino acids: CASSLDRNYEQYV. CDR3 nucleotides: TGTGCCAGCAGCTTAGACAGGAACTACGAGCAGTACGTC.

The CDR3 coding sequence is TGTGCCAGCAGCAGTGGAAGGGCCGGAAACACCATATATTTT. Amino acid sequence: CASSSGRAGNTIYF. V usage is TRBV12-3 or TRBV12-4 and J usage is TRBJ1-3; D is unresolved. CDR3 length equals 14 residues. V dropped 6 bases and J dropped 4 bases, with 13 bases sitting between them.

The chain couples TRBV6-2 or TRBV6-3 to TRBJ1-2, with 9 bases lining up with TRBD1. The CDR3 runs to 16 residues. CDR1 and CDR2 from the germline V gene are MNHEY and SVGEGT. V shed 1 base and J 6 bases; nucleotides not matched to a gene: 9. CDR3 coding DNA: TGTGCCAGCAGTTACTTCCGGGACAGGGATAAAGATGGCTACACCTTC. Amino acid sequence: CASSYFRDRDKDGYTF.

The chain recombines TRBV18 with TRBJ1-1; D uncertain. Deletions cut 2 bases from V and 3 bases from J, with 7 bases between. The CDR3 runs to 13 residues. The germline CDR1 and CDR2 sequences are KGHSH and LQKENI. DNA for the CDR3: TGTGCCAGCTCACCAGGGGAAGACACTGAAGCTTTCTTT. Its translation is CASSPGEDTEAFF. The full variable domain, in which reference TRBV18 and TRBJ1-1 provide the parts outside the CDR3, is NAGVMQNPRHLVRRRGQEARLRCSPMKGHSHVYWYRQLPEEGLKFMVYLQKENIIDESGMPKERFSAEFPKEGPSILRIQQVVRGDSAAYFCASSPGEDTEAFFGQGTRLTVV.

The chain is built from TRBV6-2 or TRBV6-3 and TRBJ1-5; D might be TRBD1 (6 bases). The CDR3 length is 14 residues. CDR1 and CDR2 (germline): MNHEY, SVGEGT. The ends were cut back, 6 bases at V and 7 bases at J, with 16 bases in the middle. CDR3: CASSFVGGQQPQHF. The CDR3 nucleotides are TGTGCCAGCAGCTTCGTGGGGGGGCAGCAGCCCCAGCATTTT.

This clonotype showed up many times. This chain joins TRBV12-3 or TRBV12-4 and TRBJ1-2; 9 positions agree with TRBD1. V dropped 6 bases and J dropped 8; count of bases not matched to a gene: 7. The CDR3 spans 13 residues. CDR3 protein: CASRPGQGSGYTF. Written as DNA, the CDR3 is TGTGCCAGCAGGCCGGGACAGGGATCGGGCTACACCTTC.